This T cell receptor (beta chain) was sequenced during a study of blood T cells in healthy people across ages (dated by TCRdb to the mid-2010s). Background on the whole study: In model experiments, template switching captured roughly one uniquely barcoded TCR beta cDNA molecule for every two T cells. To avoid experimental bias, donors of different ages were randomly spread across the sequencing lanes. For two donors (one aged 18 to 30 and one aged 80 or older), the study analyzed two additional independent replicas of 1 million unique cDNA reads from the same blood draw. Four age groups were formed from the donors: young (average approximately 15 years), middle-aged (approximately 41), aged (around 68) and long-lived (about 80). Using deep sequencing normalized with unique cDNA molecular identifiers, the study measured how TCR beta repertoire diversity changes with age.

Overall study outcomes, separate from this receptor: Observed TCR beta diversity per million T cells fell roughly linearly with age, and a significant reduction was already apparent by age approximately 40. The long-lived group showed more naive CD4+ T cells, fewer expanded clones and increased TCR diversity than the aged group, suggesting age selection. Since profiling was done on bulk unsorted PBMCs, naive and antigen-experienced compartments could not be conclusively compared. The percentage of naive T cells measured by flow cytometry correlated strongly with observed TCR beta diversity. Estimates of total diversity from one million sequenced T cells were regarded as lower bounds and underestimates. Because the CMV infection status of the donors was unknown, age-related changes in expanded clonotypes may potentially have been confounded.

The CDR3 covers 14 residues, taking in both the cysteine and the phenylalanine. Only the CDR3 region is kept as DNA, spanning 42 bases read in frame from base 1. The germline V gene gives CDR1 as KGHDR and CDR2 as SFDVKD. V has 4 bases trimmed and J has 5 bases trimmed; junction bases matching no gene number 2. The library came from 5' RACE. Sequencer: Illumina HiSeq 2500. A second PCR of about 7 to 12 cycles was performed with a sample-barcoded 5' primer and a J-beta primer mix. Each TCR beta cDNA molecule received a unique molecular identifier from a template-switch 5' adaptor carrying 12 random nucleotides. Each sample yielded at least 3 million CDR3-containing paired-end reads. First-strand cDNA was synthesized from all RNA with the Mint cDNA synthesis kit, primed by a TRBC-specific oligonucleotide. Following uracil-DNA glycosylase treatment, a first 18-cycle PCR with universal primers M1SS and BC2_uni_R was performed on all cDNA. Processing in the source paper ran as follows. For normalization, 1 million high-quality reads were randomly selected from each sample, with every read carrying a distinct molecular identifier. Reads sharing molecular identifiers were discarded rather than binned into consensus sequences. MiTCR, run with a Q25 quality threshold and the strictest error-elimination algorithm, handled CDR3 identification, clonotype clustering and error correction. A nonparametric unseen species model using Euler transformation provided a lower-bound estimate of total TCR beta diversity. Using fastp trimming at Q25 and MiXCR clonotype assembly, TCRdb reanalyzed the public sequencing data and kept in-frame beta chains. CDR3 protein duplicates are merged, each entry listing the most common genes and DNA. The V and J calls, along with clone size, are taken from TCRdb and not from the paper's own processing. Within this sample are roughly 500,000 distinct CDR3 sequences, with about 26% of them counted one time only. The ten largest clones represent less than 20% of the sample.

On this clonotype: It has no known antigen specificity. Base qualities are not provided; no much larger clone lies one nucleotide away.

Donors were 39 systemically healthy Caucasian individuals from Russia aged 6 to 90 years. Each donor gave approximately 9.4 milliliters of peripheral blood, drawn into EDTA-treated Vacutainer tubes. Ficoll-Paque density-gradient centrifugation was used to isolate PBMCs, with at least 6.5 million per sample. Total RNA was extracted from PBMCs with Trizol reagent, with at least 5.5 micrograms obtained per sample. The percentages of naive CD45RAhigh/CD27high T cells were determined by flow cytometry on a PBMC aliquot from every donor. In this chain, TRBV24-1 is recombined with TRBJ2-2, with 8 middle bases fitting TRBD1. Sequencing was performed on blood. The origin of this receptor is a woman in her 70s in good health. The CDR3 protein sequence reads: CATSDRTGTGELFF. The DNA sequence is TGTGCCACCAGTGACAGGACAGGGACCGGGGAGCTGTTTTTT.